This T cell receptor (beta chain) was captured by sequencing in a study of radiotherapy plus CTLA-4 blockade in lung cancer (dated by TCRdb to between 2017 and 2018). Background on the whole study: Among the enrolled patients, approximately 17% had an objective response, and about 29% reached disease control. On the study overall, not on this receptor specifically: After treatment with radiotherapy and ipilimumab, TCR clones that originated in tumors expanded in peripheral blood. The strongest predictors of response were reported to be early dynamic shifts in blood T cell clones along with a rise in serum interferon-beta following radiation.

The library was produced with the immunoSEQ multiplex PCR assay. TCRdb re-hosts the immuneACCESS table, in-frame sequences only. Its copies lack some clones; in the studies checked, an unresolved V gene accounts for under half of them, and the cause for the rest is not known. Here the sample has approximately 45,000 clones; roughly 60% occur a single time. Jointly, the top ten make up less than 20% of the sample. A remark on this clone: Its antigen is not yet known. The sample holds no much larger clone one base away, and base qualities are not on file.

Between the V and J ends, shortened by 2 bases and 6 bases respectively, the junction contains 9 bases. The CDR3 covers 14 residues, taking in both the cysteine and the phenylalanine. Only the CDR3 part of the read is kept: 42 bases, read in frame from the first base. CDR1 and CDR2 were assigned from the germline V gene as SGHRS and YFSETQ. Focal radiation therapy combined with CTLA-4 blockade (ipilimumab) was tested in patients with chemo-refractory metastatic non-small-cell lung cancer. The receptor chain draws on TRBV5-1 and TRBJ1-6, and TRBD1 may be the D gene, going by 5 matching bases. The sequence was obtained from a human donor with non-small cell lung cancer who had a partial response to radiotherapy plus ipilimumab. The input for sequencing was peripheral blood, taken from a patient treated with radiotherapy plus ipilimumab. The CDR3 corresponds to CASSLRGSNSPLHF. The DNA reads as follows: TGCGCCAGCAGCTTAAGGGGATCTAATTCACCCCTCCACTTT.